The 23 T cell receptor beta chains given below trace back to one sample, sequenced in a study of T cells in Graves' hyperthyroidism and ophthalmopathy. Researchers amplified the TCR beta CDR3 regions from RNA transcripts. The HTBI primer set served for first-round RT-PCR of the TCR CDR3. From the multiplex PCR reads, TCRdb called clonotypes with MiXCR, one entry per CDR3 protein. Among some 300,000 distinct CDR3 sequences listed, 16% were seen once. Sequencing was carried out using blood. The receptors stem from a man aged 25 to 40 with Graves' hyperthyroidism.

The chain links TRBV6-6 to TRBJ1-4; D perhaps matches TRBD1 (5 bases). V gave up 2 bases and J gave up 5 bases, with 12 bases separating them. The CDR3 consists of 15 residues. The germline V gene encodes CDR1 MNHNY and CDR2 SVGAGI (reference sequence). DNA of the CDR3: TGTGCCAGCAGTTACCGCCGGGGGGGAAATGAAAAACTGTTTTTT. This gives the protein CASSYRRGGNEKLFF.

Worth noting for this clonotype: A much larger clone differs from this one at a single base, so this may be a read error. This chain joins TRBV28 and TRBJ1-5; D possibly corresponds to TRBD1 (6 bases). CDR1 is MDHEN, CDR2 SYDVKM, per germline. The CDR3 runs 13 residues. The CDR3 nucleotides read TGTACCAGCAGTCTGGACAGTTATCAGCCCCAGCATTTT. This encodes CTSSLDSYQPQHF.

This clonotype was picked up a small number of times. The chain is built from TRBV7-9 and TRBJ2-1; TRBD2 might be the D (6 bases). Germline values: CDR1 SEHNR, CDR2 FQNEAQ (reference sequence). The V end lost 5 bases, the J end lost 11 bases, and 22 bases lay between the germline ends. This CDR3 has 15 amino acids. CDR3 residues: CASSRTRDSLGQQFF. For the CDR3, the DNA is TGTGCCAGCAGCCGAACCCGGGACTCCTTAGGTCAGCAGTTCTTC.

The chain carries TRBV2 and TRBJ2-2; D not resolved. V lost 7 bases, J lost 4 bases, and 16 bases lay in between. The CDR3 totals 15 residues. CDR1 is SNHLY and CDR2 is FYNNEI in the germline V gene. The CDR3 region is CASKVVNLRTGELFF. CDR3 nucleotides: TGTGCCAGCAAGGTGGTGAATCTACGCACCGGGGAGCTGTTTTTT. The full variable domain, rest sourced from reference TRBV2 and TRBJ2-2, is EPEVTQTPSHQVTQMGQEVILRCVPISNHLYFYWYRQILGQKVEFLVSFYNNEISEKSEIFDDQFSVERPDGSNFTLKIRSTKLEDSAMYFCASKVVNLRTGELFFGEGSRLTVL.

The sample holds many counts of this clonotype. V and J are TRBV13 and TRBJ2-2; 7 bases are a match to TRBD2. CDR1 and CDR2 from the germline V gene are PRHDT and FYEKMQ (reference sequence). The junction had 7 bases not matched to a gene; V was cut back by 2 bases and J by 7 bases. This CDR3 is 15 amino acids long. The CDR3 sequence is CASSLKREGHGELFF. The CDR3 coding sequence is TGTGCCAGCAGCTTAAAAAGGGAGGGCCACGGGGAGCTGTTTTTT.

V and J are TRBV30 and TRBJ2-6, with no clear D. This CDR3 is 15 amino acids long. The germline V gene has CDR1 GTSNPN and CDR2 SVGIG (reference sequence). The V and J ends lost 0 bases and 1 base respectively, with 7 bases between them. This CDR3 reads CAWSVLGSGANVLTF. The CDR3 bases are TGTGCCTGGAGTGTGTTAGGGTCTGGGGCCAACGTCCTGACTTTC.

This clonotype was recorded a few times. The chain is built from TRBV20-1 and TRBJ2-5; TRBD1 is a possible D gene (5 bases). The CDR3 is made up of 16 amino acids. Deletions cut 0 bases from V and 7 bases from J, with 21 bases between. CDR1 and CDR2 (germline): DFQATT, SNEGSKA (reference sequence). This CDR3 is CSARDRSSRAWGTQYF. For the CDR3, the DNA is TGCAGTGCTAGAGACAGAAGTTCCAGGGCTTGGGGGACCCAGTACTTC.

This chain links TRBV24-1 with TRBJ2-3; 7 bases line up with TRBD2. Germline V gene lookup returns CDR1 KGHDR and CDR2 SFDVKD. This CDR3 comprises 14 residues. The J segment lost 0 bases and the V segment lost 7 bases, leaving 3 bases of the junction unmatched. CDR3 sequence reads: CATRSGMSTDTQYF. The CDR3 nucleotides read TGTGCCACCAGAAGCGGGATGAGCACAGATACGCAGTATTTT.

This clonotype showed up just once. This sequence joins TRBV5-1 and TRBJ2-2, with 9 bases aligning to TRBD2. This CDR3 comprises 19 residues. V was clipped by 0 bases and J by 4 bases; unmatched bases: 13. The V gene's germline CDR1 is SGHRS and CDR2 YFSETQ. The CDR3 protein is CASSLGSVTSGSFTGELFF. The CDR3 bases are TGCGCCAGCAGCTTGGGGAGTGTGACTAGCGGATCCTTCACCGGGGAGCTGTTTTTT.

The CDR3 protein is CASSSMNQPQHF. For the CDR3, the DNA is TGTGCCAGCAGCTCCATGAATCAGCCCCAGCATTTT. J is TRBJ1-5 and V is TRBV13; D is ambiguous. The CDR3 is 12 amino acids. CDR1 is PRHDT, CDR2 FYEKMQ, per germline (reference sequence). The V and J ends lost 4 bases and 4 bases respectively, with 5 bases between them.

V and J are TRBV19 and TRBJ2-7; D might be TRBD1 (6 bases). The germline CDR1 and CDR2 sequences are LNHDA and SQIVND (reference sequence). Trimming stripped 5 bases from V and 0 bases from J, with 17 bases between. The CDR3 length is 16 residues. The CDR3 sequence is CASSVTGRGSSYEQYF. The CDR3 DNA is TGTGCCAGTAGTGTGACAGGTCGGGGAAGCTCCTACGAGCAGTACTTC.

This clonotype was picked up many times. The chain employs TRBV4-1 and TRBJ2-5; 7 bases agree with TRBD2. CDR3 size: 14 residues. From germline, CDR1 is MGHRA and CDR2 YSYEKL. J lost 4 bases, V lost 1 base, and 3 bases had no gene match. The CDR3 DNA sequence: TGCGCCAGCAGCCAAGCCTGGGGGGGAGAGACCCAGTACTTC. Its translation: CASSQAWGGETQYF.

This clonotype was counted ten times or more. The chain joins TRBV2 to TRBJ2-7; unclear D gene. CDR3 length: 14 amino acids. Germline CDR1 and CDR2: SNHLY and FYNNEI. V lost 1 base to trimming and J lost 4 bases, with 11 bases between them. The CDR3 sequence is CASSEVARSYEQYF. Written as DNA, the CDR3 is TGTGCCAGCAGTGAAGTGGCTAGGAGTTACGAGCAGTACTTC.

The J gene is TRBJ1-5, the V gene TRBV20-1, with D tentatively TRBD1 (6 bases). This CDR3 has 12 residues. V was cut by 4 bases and J by 5 bases, with 9 bases left in between. From germline, CDR1 is DFQATT and CDR2 SNEGSKA (reference sequence). CDR3 in amino acids: CSAKSGDQPQHF. In nucleotides, the CDR3 is TGCAGTGCTAAGTCAGGGGATCAGCCCCAGCATTTT.

The V and J genes are TRBV6-5 and TRBJ1-5; 7 bases align to TRBD1. The CDR3 extends over 14 amino acids. The J segment lost 7 bases and the V segment lost 0 bases, leaving 3 bases of the junction unmatched. The germline gives CDR1 MNHEY, CDR2 SVGAGI. The CDR3 nucleotides read TGTGCCAGCAGTTACTCAGGGGGCGAACAGCCCCAGCATTTT. It codes for CASSYSGGEQPQHF.

This clonotype was counted ten times or more. The CDR3 sequence is CASSPQGAEEETQYF. The CDR3 DNA reads TGTGCCAGCAGTCCACAGGGGGCGGAGGAGGAGACCCAGTACTTC. The chain links TRBV28 to TRBJ2-5; TRBD1 matches 9 bases. CDR1 and CDR2 from the germline V gene are MDHEN and SYDVKM. The CDR3 runs to 15 residues. Trimming removed 5 bases from V and 5 bases from J; junction bases left unmatched: 9.

This clonotype was seen many times. This chain uses TRBV6-1 with TRBJ1-1; 9 nucleotides match TRBD1. The germline CDR1 and CDR2 sequences are MNHNS and SASEGT. The CDR3 length is 16 residues. The junction had 14 bases not matched to a gene; V was cut back by 7 bases and J by 5 bases. The CDR3 loop is CASMTKTGGTGTEAFF. CDR3 sequence (DNA): TGTGCCAGCATGACGAAGACAGGGGGAACGGGGACTGAAGCTTTCTTT.

At least ten counts were recorded for this clonotype. V gene TRBV7-2 combines with J gene TRBJ1-5; D unresolved. The CDR3 loop spans 14 amino acids. Germline lookup yields CDR1 SGHTA and CDR2 FQGNSA. V was cut by 1 base and J by 4 bases, with 8 bases left in between. In DNA form, the CDR3 reads TGTGCCAGCAGCTTAGATGCGGGTAATCAGCCCCAGCATTTT. As protein: CASSLDAGNQPQHF.

This clonotype was picked up many times. V usage is TRBV28 and J usage is TRBJ1-1, with 7 bases matching TRBD1. The CDR3 loop spans 17 amino acids. J gave up 6 bases and V 6 bases, and 19 bases lay outside the gene matches. In germline, CDR1 is MDHEN, CDR2 SYDVKM. The CDR3 spells CASRLSTRTGVKAEAFF. The CDR3 DNA reads as TGTGCCAGCAGGCTCTCAACGCGGACAGGCGTTAAGGCTGAAGCTTTCTTT.

Remarks on this clonotype: This may be a read error: a much more frequent sequence differs by one nucleotide. The chain is built from TRBV12-3 or TRBV12-4 and TRBJ2-7; tentatively, D is TRBD1 or TRBD2 (5 bases each). The CDR3 extends over 13 amino acids. The CDR3 here is CASSFPGTYGQYF. DNA for the CDR3: TGTGCCAGCAGTTTTCCCGGGACCTACGGGCAGTACTTC.

This clonotype was seen at least ten times. J is TRBJ1-2 and V is TRBV6-1, with a weak D call TRBD1 (6 bases). The ends were cut back, 2 bases at V and 8 bases at J, with 18 bases in the middle. Germline-derived CDR1 and CDR2 are MNHNS and SASEGT. The CDR3 loop spans 15 amino acids. The DNA for the CDR3 is TGTGCCAGCAGTGAAATACTTACAGGGCGTGGAGGCTACACCTTC. Encoded protein: CASSEILTGRGGYTF.

The gene calls are TRBV15 and TRBJ1-5, with D unclear. V shed 1 base and J shed 5 bases, with 6 bases lying between them. This CDR3 is built from 13 residues. CDR1 LNHNV and CDR2 YYDKDF come from the germline V gene (reference sequence). CDR3 sequence: CATSRVEYQPQHF. Written as DNA, the CDR3 is TGTGCCACCAGCAGAGTCGAGTATCAGCCCCAGCATTTT.

This clonotype was counted only a few times. The rearrangement uses TRBV30 and TRBJ2-3; TRBD2 agrees at 10 bases. Germline trimming cut 2 bases from V and 6 bases from J; bases unmatched to any gene: 8. Germline CDR1 is GTSNPN and CDR2 is SVGIG (reference sequence). The CDR3 length is 15 residues. The CDR3 loop is CAWSQVAGGQDTQYF. The DNA for the CDR3 is TGTGCCTGGAGTCAGGTAGCGGGAGGACAGGATACGCAGTATTTT. The variable domain in full, completed from reference TRBV30 and TRBJ2-3, reads SQTIHQWPATLVQPVGSPLSLECTVEGTSNPNLYWYRQAAGRGLQLLFYSVGIGQISSEVPQNLSASRPQDRQFILSSKKLLLSDSGFYLCAWSQVAGGQDTQYFGPGTRLTVL.